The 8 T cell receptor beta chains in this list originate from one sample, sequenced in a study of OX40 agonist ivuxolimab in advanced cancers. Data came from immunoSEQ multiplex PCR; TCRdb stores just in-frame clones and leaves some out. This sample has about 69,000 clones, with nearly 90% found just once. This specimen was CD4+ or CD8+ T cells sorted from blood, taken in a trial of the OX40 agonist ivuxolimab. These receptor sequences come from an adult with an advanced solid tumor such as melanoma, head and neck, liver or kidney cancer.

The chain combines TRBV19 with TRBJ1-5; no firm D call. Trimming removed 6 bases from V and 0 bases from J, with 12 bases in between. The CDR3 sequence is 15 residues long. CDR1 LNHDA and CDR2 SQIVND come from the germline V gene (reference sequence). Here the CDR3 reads CASREKRYSNQPQHF. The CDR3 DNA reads TGTGCCAGTAGAGAAAAGAGATATAGCAATCAGCCCCAGCATTTT.

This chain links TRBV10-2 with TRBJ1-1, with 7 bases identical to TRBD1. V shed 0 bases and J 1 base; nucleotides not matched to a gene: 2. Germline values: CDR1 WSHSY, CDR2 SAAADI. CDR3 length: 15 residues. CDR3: CASSESRQGNTEAFF. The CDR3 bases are TGCGCCAGCAGTGAGTCGAGACAGGGGAACACTGAAGCTTTCTTT.

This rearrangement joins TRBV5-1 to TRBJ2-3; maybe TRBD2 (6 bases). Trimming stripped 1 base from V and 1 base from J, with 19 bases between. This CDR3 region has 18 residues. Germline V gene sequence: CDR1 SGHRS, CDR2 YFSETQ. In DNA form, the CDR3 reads TGCGCCAGCAGCTTGAGGGGTCGGGGGAGAGGGGGCACAGATACGCAGTATTTT. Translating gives CASSLRGRGRGGTDTQYF. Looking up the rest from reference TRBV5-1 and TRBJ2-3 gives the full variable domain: KAGVTQTPRYLIKTRGQQVTLSCSPISGHRSVSWYQQTPGQGLQFLFEYFSETQRNKGNFPGRFSGRQFSNSRSEMNVSTLELGDSALYLCASSLRGRGRGGTDTQYFGPGTRLTVL.

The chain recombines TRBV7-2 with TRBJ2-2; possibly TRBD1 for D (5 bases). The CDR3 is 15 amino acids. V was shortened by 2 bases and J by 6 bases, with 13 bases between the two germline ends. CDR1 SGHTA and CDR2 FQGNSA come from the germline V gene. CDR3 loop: CASSLNGQRSGELFF. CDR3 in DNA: TGTGCCAGCAGCTTAAACGGACAACGTTCCGGGGAGCTGTTTTTT.

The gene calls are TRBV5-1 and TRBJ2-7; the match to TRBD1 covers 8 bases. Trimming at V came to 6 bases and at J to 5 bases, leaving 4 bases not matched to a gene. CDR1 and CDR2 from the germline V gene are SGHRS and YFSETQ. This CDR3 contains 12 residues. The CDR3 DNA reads TGCGCCAGCACTCGGGACAGGCACGAGCAGTACTTC. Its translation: CASTRDRHEQYF.

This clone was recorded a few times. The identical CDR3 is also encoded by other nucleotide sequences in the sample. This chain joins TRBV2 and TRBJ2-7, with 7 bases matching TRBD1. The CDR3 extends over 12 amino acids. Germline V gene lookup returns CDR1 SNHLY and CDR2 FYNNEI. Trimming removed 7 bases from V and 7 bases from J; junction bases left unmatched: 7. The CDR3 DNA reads TGTGCCAGCAACACAGGGGCTGGAGAGCAGTACTTC. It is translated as CASNTGAGEQYF.

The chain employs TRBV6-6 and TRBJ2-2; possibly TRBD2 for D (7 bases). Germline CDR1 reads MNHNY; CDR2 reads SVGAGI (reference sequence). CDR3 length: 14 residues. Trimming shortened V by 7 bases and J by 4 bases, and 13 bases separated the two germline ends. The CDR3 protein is CASKGGRPTGELFF. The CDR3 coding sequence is TGTGCCAGCAAGGGGGGGAGACCCACCGGGGAGCTGTTTTTT.

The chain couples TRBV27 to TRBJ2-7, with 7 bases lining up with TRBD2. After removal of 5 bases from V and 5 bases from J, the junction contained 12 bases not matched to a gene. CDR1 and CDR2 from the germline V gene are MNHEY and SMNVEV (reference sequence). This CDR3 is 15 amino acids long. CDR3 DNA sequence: TGTGCCAGCAGTGCCCGGGCAGCGGGATTTAACGAGCAGTACTTC. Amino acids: CASSARAAGFNEQYF.